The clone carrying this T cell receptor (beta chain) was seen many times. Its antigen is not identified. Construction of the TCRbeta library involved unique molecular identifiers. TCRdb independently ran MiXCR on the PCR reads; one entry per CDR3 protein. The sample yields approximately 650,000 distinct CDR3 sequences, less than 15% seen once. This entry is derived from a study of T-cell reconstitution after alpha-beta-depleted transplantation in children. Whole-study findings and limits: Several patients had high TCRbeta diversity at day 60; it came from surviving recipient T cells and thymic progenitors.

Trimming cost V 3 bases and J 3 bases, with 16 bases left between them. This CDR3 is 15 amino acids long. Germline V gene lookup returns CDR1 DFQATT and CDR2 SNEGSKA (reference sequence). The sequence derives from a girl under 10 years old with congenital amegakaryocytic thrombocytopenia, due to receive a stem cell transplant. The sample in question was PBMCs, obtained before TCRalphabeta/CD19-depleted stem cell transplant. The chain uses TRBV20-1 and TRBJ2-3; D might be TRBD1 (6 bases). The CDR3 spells CSASPGVPPTDTQYF. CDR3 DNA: TGCAGTGCTAGCCCAGGGGTTCCCCCTACAGATACGCAGTATTTT.